This T cell receptor (beta chain) was captured by sequencing in a study of blood T cell repertoires in COVID-19. This CDR3 has 14 amino acids. The germline V gene encodes CDR1 LNHDA and CDR2 SQIVND (reference sequence). Trimming took 6 bases from V and 4 from J; bases not matched to a gene: 6. Sequencing was performed with immunoSEQ multiplex PCR; in TCRdb, only in-frame clones are kept and a portion is missing. The sample contains about 140,000 clones, more than 70% of which appear only once. The sample was peripheral blood. This sequence joins TRBV19 and TRBJ1-5, with 7 bases fitting TRBD1. This sequence originates from a woman in her sixties with acute or convalescent COVID-19. CDR3 sequence: CASRQDRRNQPQHF. CDR3 DNA: TGTGCCAGTAGGCAGGACAGGAGAAATCAGCCCCAGCATTTT.